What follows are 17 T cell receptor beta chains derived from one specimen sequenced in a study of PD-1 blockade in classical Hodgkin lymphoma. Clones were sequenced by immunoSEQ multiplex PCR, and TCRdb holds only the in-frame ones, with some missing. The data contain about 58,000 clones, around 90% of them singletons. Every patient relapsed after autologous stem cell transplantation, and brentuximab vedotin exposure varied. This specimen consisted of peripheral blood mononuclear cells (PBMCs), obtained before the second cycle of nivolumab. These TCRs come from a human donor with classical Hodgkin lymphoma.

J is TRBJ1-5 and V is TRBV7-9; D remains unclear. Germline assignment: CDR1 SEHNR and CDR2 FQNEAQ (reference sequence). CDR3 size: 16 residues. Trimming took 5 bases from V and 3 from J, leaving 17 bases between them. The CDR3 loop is CASSPLDGPLNQPQHF. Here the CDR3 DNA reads TGTGCCAGCAGCCCTCTGGACGGCCCCCTCAATCAGCCCCAGCATTTT.

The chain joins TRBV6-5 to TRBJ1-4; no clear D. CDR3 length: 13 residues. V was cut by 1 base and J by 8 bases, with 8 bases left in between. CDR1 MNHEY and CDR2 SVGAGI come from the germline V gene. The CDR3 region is CASSYYSGEKLFF. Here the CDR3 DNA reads TGTGCCAGCAGTTACTATTCGGGAGAAAAACTGTTTTTT.

Written as DNA, the CDR3 is TGTGCCAGCAGTTACCGGACAGGGTTGCCTATGGAGGGCTACACCTTC. Translating it yields CASSYRTGLPMEGYTF. The V call is TRBV6-6, the J call TRBJ1-2; TRBD1 agrees at 8 bases. CDR3 size: 16 residues. Trimming cost V 2 bases and J 8 bases; bases outside gene matches: 13. Germline V gives CDR1 MNHNY, CDR2 SVGAGI (reference sequence).

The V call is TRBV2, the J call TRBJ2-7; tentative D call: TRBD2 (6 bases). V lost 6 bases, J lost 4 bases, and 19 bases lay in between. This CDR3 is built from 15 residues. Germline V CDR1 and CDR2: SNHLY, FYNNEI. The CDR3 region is CASRPRVSGLYEQYF. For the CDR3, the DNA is TGTGCCAGCAGGCCCAGAGTTAGCGGCTTATACGAGCAGTACTTC.

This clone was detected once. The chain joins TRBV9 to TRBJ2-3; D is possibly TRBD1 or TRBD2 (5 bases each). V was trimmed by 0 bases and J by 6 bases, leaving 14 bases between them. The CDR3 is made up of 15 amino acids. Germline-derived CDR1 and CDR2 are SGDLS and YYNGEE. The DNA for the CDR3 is TGTGCCAGCAGCGTAGGAGGGGCGAACCGGGATACGCAGTATTTT. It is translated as CASSVGGANRDTQYF. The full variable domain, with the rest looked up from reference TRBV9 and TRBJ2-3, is DSGVTQTPKHLITATGQRVTLRCSPRSGDLSVYWYQQSLDQGLQFLIQYYNGEERAKGNILERFSAQQFPDLHSELNLSSLELGDSALYFCASSVGGANRDTQYFGPGTRLTVL.

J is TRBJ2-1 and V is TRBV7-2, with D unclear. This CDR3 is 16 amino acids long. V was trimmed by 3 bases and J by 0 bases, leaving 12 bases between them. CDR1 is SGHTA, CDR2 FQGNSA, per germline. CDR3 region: CASSFSGFSSYNEQFF. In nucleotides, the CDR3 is TGTGCCAGCAGCTTTAGTGGCTTTAGCTCCTACAATGAGCAGTTCTTC.

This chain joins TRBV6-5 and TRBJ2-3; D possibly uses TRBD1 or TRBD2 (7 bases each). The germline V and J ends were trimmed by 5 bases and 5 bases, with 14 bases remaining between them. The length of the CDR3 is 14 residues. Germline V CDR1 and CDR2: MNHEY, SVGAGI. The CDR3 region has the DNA TGTGCCAGCAGTCGTGCCAGGGGGGGAGATACGCAGTATTTT. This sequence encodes CASSRARGGDTQYF.

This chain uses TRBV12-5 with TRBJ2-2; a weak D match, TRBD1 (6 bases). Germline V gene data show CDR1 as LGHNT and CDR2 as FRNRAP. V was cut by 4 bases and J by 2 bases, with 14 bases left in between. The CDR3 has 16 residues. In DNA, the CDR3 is TGTGCTAGTGGTTGGGACGGGACAACTAACACCGGGGAGCTGTTTTTT. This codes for CASGWDGTTNTGELFF.

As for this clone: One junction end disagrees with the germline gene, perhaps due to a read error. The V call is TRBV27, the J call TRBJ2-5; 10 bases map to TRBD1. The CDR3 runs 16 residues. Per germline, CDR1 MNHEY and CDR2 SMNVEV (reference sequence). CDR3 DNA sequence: TGTGCCAGCAGTGTATCCTGGACAGGGGGGGGATCGACCCAGTACTTC. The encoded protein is CASSVSWTGGGSTQYF.

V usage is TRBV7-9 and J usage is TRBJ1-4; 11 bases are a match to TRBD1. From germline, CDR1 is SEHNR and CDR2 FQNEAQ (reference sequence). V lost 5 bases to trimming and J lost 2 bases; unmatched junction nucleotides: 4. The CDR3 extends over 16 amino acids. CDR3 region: CASSQGDRGTNEKLFF. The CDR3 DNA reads TGTGCCAGCAGCCAAGGGGACAGGGGGACTAATGAAAAACTGTTTTTT.

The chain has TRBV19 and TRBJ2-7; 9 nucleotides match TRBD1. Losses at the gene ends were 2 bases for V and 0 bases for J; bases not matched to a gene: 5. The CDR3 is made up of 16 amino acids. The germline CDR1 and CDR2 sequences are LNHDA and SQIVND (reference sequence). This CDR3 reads CASSINWDRASYEQYF. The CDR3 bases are TGTGCCAGTAGTATAAACTGGGACAGGGCCTCCTACGAGCAGTACTTC.

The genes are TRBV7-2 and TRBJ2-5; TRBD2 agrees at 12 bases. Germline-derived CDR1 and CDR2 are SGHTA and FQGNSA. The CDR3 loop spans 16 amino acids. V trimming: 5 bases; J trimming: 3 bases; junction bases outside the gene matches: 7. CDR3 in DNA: TGTGCCAGCAGCCCGAGACTAGCGGGGGTGAAAGAGACCCAGTACTTC. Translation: CASSPRLAGVKETQYF.

In DNA form, the CDR3 reads TGCGCCAGCAGCGCCGGACAGGGGGCTGCGGAGACCCAGTACTTC. This sequence encodes CASSAGQGAAETQYF. The chain has TRBV5-1 and TRBJ2-5; 11 bases are shared with TRBD1. Germline-derived CDR1 and CDR2 are SGHRS and YFSETQ. The junction had 7 bases not matched to a gene; V was cut back by 4 bases and J by 5 bases. This CDR3 has 15 amino acids.

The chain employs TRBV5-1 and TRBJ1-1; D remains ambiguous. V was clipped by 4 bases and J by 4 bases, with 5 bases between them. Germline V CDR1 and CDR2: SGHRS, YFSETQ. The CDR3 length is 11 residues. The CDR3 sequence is CASSGSTEAFF. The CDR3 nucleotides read TGCGCCAGCAGCGGGTCCACTGAAGCTTTCTTT.

The CDR3 protein is CASSRLATPYEQYF. The CDR3 DNA reads TGTGCCAGCAGCCGACTAGCAACGCCCTACGAGCAGTACTTC. The chain combines TRBV9 with TRBJ2-7; 7 nucleotides agree with TRBD2. Looked up from germline, CDR1 is SGDLS and CDR2 is YYNGEE. Germline trimming cut 4 bases from V and 2 bases from J; bases unmatched to any gene: 6. There are 14 residues in the CDR3.

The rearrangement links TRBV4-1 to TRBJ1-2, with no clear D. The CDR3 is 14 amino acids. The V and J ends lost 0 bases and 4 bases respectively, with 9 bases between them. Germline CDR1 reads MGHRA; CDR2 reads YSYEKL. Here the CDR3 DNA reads TGCGCCAGCAGCCAAGACGGGCAGATCTATGGCTACACCTTC. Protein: CASSQDGQIYGYTF.

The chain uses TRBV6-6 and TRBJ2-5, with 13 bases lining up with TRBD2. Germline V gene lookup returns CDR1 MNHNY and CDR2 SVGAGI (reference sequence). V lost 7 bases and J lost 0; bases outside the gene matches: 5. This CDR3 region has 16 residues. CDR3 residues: CASTPGLAGDQETQYF. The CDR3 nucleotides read TGTGCCAGCACCCCCGGACTAGCGGGGGACCAAGAGACCCAGTACTTC.